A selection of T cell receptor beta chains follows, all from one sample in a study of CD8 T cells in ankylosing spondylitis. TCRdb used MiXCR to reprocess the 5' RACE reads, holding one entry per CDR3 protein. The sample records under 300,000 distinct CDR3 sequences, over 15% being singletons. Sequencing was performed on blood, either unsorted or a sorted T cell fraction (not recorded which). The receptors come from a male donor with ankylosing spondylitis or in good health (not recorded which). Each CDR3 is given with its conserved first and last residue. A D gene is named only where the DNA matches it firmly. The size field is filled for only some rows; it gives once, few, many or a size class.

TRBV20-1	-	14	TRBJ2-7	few	CSARNRDSSYEQYF	TGCAGTGCTAGGAACCGGGACTCCTCCTACGAGCAGTACTTC
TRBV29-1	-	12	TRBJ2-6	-	CSVVTGANVLTF	TGCAGCGTTGTAACTGGGGCCAACGTCCTGACTTTC
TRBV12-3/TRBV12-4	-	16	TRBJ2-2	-	CASSPRLTINTGELFF	TGTGCCAGCAGTCCCAGGTTGACTATAAACACCGGGGAGCTGTTTTTT
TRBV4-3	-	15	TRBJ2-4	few	CASSQGAGAKNIQYF	TGCGCCAGCAGCCAGGGAGCGGGAGCCAAAAACATTCAGTACTTC
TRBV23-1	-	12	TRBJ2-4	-	CASRGTENIQYF	TGCGCCAGCAGAGGGACGGAAAACATTCAGTACTTC
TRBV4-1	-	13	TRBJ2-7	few	CASSHPDSYEQYF	TGCGCCAGCAGCCACCCCGACTCCTACGAGCAGTACTTC
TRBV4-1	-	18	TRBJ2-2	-	CASSQPNGGPTGTGELFF	TGCGCCAGCAGCCAACCCAACGGGGGGCCGACGGGAACCGGGGAGCTGTTTTTT
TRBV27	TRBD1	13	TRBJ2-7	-	CASSEDRGWEQYF	TGTGCCAGCAGTGAGGACAGGGGCTGGGAGCAGTACTTC
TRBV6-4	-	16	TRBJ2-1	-	CASSDSRAGFGNEQFF	TGTGCCAGCAGTGACTCGAGGGCAGGGTTTGGCAATGAGCAGTTCTTC
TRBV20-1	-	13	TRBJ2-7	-	CSARGLREYEQYF	TGCAGTGCTAGAGGACTGAGGGAATACGAGCAGTACTTC
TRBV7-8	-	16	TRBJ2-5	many	CASSLGGGTIKETQYF	TGTGCCAGCAGCTTAGGCGGTGGGACCATAAAAGAGACCCAGTACTTC
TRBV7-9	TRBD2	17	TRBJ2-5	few	CASSLGGSGSLQETQYF	TGTGCCAGCAGCTTAGGAGGCAGCGGGAGTTTGCAAGAGACCCAGTACTTC